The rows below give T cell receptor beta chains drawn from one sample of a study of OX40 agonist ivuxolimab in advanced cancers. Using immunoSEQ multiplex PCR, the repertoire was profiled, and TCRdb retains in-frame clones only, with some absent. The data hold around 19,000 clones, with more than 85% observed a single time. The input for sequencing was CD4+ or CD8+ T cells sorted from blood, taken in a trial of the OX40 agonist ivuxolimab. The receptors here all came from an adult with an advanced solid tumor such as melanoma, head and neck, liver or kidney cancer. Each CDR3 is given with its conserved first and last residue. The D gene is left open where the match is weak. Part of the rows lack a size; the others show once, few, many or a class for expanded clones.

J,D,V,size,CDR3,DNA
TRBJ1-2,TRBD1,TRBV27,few,CASSPRRGTGRGYTF,TGTGCCAGCAGTCCGAGGCGCGGGACAGGTCGAGGCTACACCTTC
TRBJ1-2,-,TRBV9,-,CASSVASTEGNYGYTF,TGTGCCAGCAGCGTAGCGAGTACAGAGGGAAACTATGGCTACACCTTC
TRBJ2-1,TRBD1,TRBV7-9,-,CASSHRQGAVNEQFF,TGTGCCAGCAGCCACAGACAGGGGGCTGTGAATGAGCAGTTCTTC
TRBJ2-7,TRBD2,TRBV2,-,CASSERVAGSSYEQYF,TGTGCCAGCAGTGAAAGGGTAGCGGGGAGCTCCTACGAGCAGTACTTC
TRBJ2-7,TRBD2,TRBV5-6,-,CASSFGLADYEQYF,TGTGCCAGCAGCTTCGGACTAGCGGATTACGAGCAGTACTTC
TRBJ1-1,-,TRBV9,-,CASSPSGVMSAEAFF,TGTGCCAGCAGCCCATCAGGGGTTATGAGTGCTGAAGCTTTCTTT
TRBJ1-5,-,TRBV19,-,CASSPKGVYSNQPQHF,TGTGCCAGTAGTCCTAAGGGGGTTTATAGCAATCAGCCCCAGCATTTT
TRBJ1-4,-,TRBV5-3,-,CARSLDLRCATNEKLFF,TGTGCCAGAAGCCTGGACCTTCGGTGTGCAACTAATGAAAAACTGTTTTTT
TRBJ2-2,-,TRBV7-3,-,CASSLSVDTGELFF,TGTGCCAGCAGCTTATCCGTCGACACCGGGGAGCTGTTTTTT
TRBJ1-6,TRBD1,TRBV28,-,CASSLRQGVWGSPLHF,TGTGCCAGCAGCCTCCGGCAGGGGGTTTGGGGTTCACCCCTCCACTTT
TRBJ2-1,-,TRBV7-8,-,CASSSEGLLDDNEQFF,TGTGCCAGCAGCTCGGAGGGGCTATTGGACGACAATGAGCAGTTCTTC
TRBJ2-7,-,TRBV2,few,CASSDGYEQYF,TGTGCCAGCAGTGACGGTTACGAGCAGTACTTC
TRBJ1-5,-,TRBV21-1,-,CASSPHGGCQPQHF,TGTGCCAGCAGCCCGCATGGGGGGTGTCAGCCCCAGCATTTT
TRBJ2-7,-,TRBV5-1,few,CASRPDRAYEQYF,TGCGCCAGCAGACCTGACCGAGCCTACGAGCAGTACTTC
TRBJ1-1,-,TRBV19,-,CASSIMRGLNTEAFF,TGTGCCAGTAGTATAATGCGGGGCTTGAACACTGAAGCTTTCTTT
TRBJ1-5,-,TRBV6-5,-,CASSSGHSQHF,TGTGCCAGCAGTTCCGGACATTCCCAGCATTTT
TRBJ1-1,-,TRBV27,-,CASSVAGNTEAFF,TGTGCCAGCAGTGTGGCAGGGAACACTGAAGCTTTCTTT
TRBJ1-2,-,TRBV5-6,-,CASSPGLYGYTF,TGTGCCAGCAGCCCGGGGCTCTATGGCTACACCTTC
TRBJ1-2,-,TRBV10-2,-,CASSGTSSTPSYGYTF,TGCGCCAGCAGTGGCACATCCTCGACACCATCCTATGGCTACACCTTC
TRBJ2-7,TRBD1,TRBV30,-,CAWTGGYEQYF,TGTGCCTGGACAGGGGGCTACGAGCAGTACTTC
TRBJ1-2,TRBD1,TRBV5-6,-,CASSFGQGDYGYTF,TGTGCCAGCAGTTTTGGACAGGGGGACTATGGCTACACCTTC
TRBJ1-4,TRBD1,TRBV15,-,CATSKPGTGSEKLFF,TGTGCCACCAGTAAACCCGGGACAGGCTCGGAAAAACTGTTTTTT
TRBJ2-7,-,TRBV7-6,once,CASSKTYSSYEQYF,TGTGCCAGCAGCAAAACCTACAGTTCCTACGAGCAGTACTTC
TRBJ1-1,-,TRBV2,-,CASVGLKAFF,TGTGCCAGCGTGGGGCTTAAAGCTTTCTTT
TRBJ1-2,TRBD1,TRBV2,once,CASSDSGTGYTYGYTF,TGTGCCAGCAGTGATTCCGGGACAGGGTATACCTATGGCTACACCTTC
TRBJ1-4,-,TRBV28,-,CASSSIDEKLFF,TGTGCCAGCAGTTCTATCGATGAAAAACTGTTTTTT
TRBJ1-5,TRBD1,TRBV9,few,CASSVGGGNDQPQHF,TGTGCCAGCAGCGTAGGAGGGGGCAACGATCAGCCCCAGCATTTT
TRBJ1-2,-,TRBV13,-,CASSFNRDYGYTF,TGTGCCAGCAGCTTTAACAGGGATTATGGCTACACCTTC
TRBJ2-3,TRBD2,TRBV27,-,CASSSLAGGLVSTDTQYF,TGTGCCAGCAGTTCCCTAGCGGGGGGCTTAGTTAGCACAGATACGCAGTATTTT
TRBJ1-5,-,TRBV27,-,CASSPGWGSQPQHF,TGTGCCAGCAGTCCGGGGTGGGGATCCCAGCCCCAGCATTTT
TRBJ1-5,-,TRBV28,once,CASSLQGDQPQHF,TGTGCCAGCAGTTTACAAGGGGATCAGCCCCAGCATTTT
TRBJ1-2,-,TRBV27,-,CASSIQGPGTINYGYTF,TGTGCCAGCAGTATACAGGGCCCAGGAACCATTAACTATGGCTACACCTTC
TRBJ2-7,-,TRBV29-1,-,CSVGGPYEQYF,TGCAGCGTCGGCGGTCCCTACGAGCAGTACTTC
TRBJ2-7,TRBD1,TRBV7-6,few,CASSPEDRQGSQYF,TGTGCCAGCAGCCCAGAGGATAGACAGGGAAGCCAGTACTTC
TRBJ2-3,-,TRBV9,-,CASSAPRGAGVAPDTQYF,TGTGCCAGCAGCGCGCCCCGGGGGGCGGGGGTTGCCCCAGATACGCAGTATTTT
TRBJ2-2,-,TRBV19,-,CASTTWGGRTGELFF,TGTGCCAGTACCACGTGGGGGGGGCGAACCGGGGAGCTGTTTTTT
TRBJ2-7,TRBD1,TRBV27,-,CASSFPRGEQYF,TGTGCCAGCAGTTTCCCCAGGGGGGAGCAGTACTTC
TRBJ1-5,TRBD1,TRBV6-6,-,CASSYLDREGQPQHF,TGTGCCAGCAGTTACCTGGACAGGGAGGGTCAGCCCCAGCATTTT
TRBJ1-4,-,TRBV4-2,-,CASSRPRDGEKLFF,TGTGCCAGCAGTCGACCCCGGGACGGTGAAAAACTGTTTTTT
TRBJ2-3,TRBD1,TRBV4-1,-,CASTGTGGDTQYF,TGCGCCAGCACCGGGACAGGGGGGGATACGCAGTATTTT
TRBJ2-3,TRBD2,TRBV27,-,CASSLSAGGLRADTQYF,TGTGCCAGCAGTTTATCGGCGGGGGGGCTTCGGGCAGATACGCAGTATTTT
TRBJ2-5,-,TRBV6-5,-,CASSYSIWGETQYF,TGTGCCAGCAGTTACTCGATTTGGGGAGAGACCCAGTACTTC
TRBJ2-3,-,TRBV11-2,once,CASSGLFDTQYF,TGTGCCAGCAGCGGTCTATTCGATACGCAGTATTTT
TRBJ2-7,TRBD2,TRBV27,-,CASSPGPSSGGLLPSYEQYF,TGTGCCAGCAGTCCGGGACCGTCCAGCGGGGGACTTTTACCCTCCTACGAGCAGTACTTC
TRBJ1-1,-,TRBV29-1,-,CSVYREVEGVIPNTEAFF,TGCAGCGTTTACCGGGAGGTTGAGGGGGTGATCCCGAACACTGAAGCTTTCTTT
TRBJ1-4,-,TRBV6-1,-,CATHSGKLFF,TGTGCTACTCATTCGGGAAAACTGTTTTTT
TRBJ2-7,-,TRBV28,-,CASSSGFLSHYEQYF,TGTGCCAGCAGTTCGGGTTTCTTAAGTCACTACGAGCAGTACTTC
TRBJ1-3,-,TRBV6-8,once,CASSYYRRPCSGNTIYF,TGTGCCAGCAGTTACTACAGACGCCCCTGCTCTGGAAACACCATATATTTT
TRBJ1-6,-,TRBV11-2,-,CASSRLTNSPLHF,TGTGCCAGCAGCCGCCTGACTAATTCACCCCTCCACTTT
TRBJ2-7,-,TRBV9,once,CASSHDSSLGYEQYF,TGTGCCAGCAGCCATGACTCTTCGTTGGGGTACGAGCAGTACTTC
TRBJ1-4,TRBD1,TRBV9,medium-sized,CASSRTGDTNEKLFF,TGTGCCAGCAGTCGGACAGGGGACACTAATGAAAAACTGTTTTTT
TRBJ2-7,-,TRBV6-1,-,CASSDPRRSSYEQYF,TGTGCCAGCAGTGACCCTCGGCGCAGCTCCTACGAGCAGTACTTC
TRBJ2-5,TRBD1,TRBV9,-,CASSLRTGEGETQYF,TGTGCCAGCAGCCTCCGGACAGGGGAGGGAGAGACCCAGTACTTC
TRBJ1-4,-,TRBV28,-,CASSLAYPGLGEKLFF,TGTGCCAGCAGTTTAGCCTATCCTGGGCTCGGCGAAAAACTGTTTTTT
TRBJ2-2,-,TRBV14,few,CASSQEDQINTGELFF,TGTGCCAGCAGCCAAGAGGACCAAATAAACACCGGGGAGCTGTTTTTT